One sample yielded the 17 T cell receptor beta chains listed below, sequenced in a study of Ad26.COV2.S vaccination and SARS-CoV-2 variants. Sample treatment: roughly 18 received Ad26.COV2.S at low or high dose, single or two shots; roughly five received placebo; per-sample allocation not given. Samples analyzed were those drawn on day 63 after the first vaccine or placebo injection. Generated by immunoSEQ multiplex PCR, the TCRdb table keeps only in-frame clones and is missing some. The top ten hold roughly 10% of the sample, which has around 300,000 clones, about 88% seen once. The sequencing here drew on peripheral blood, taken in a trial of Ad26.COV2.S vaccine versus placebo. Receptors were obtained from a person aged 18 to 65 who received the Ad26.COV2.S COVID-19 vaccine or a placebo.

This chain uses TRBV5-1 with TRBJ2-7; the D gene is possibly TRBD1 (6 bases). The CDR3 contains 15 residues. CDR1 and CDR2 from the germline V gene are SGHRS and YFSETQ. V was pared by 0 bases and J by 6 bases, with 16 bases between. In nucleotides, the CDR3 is TGCGCCAGCAGCTTGGCTCTTACAGGGTCTGGCGAGCAGTACTTC. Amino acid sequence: CASSLALTGSGEQYF.

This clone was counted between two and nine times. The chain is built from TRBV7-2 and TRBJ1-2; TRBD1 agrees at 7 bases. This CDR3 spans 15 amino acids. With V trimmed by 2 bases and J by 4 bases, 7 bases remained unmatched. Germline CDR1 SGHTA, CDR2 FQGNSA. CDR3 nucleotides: TGTGCCAGCAGCTTAACGGAGGGGGCCGGCTATGGCTACACCTTC. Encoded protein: CASSLTEGAGYGYTF.

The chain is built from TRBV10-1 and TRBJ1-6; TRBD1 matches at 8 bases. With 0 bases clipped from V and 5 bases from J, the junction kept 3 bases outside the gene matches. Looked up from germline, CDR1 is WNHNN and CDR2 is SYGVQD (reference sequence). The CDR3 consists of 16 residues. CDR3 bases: TGCGCCAGCAGTGAGTCGTGGACAGGGAATAATTCACCCCTCCACTTT. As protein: CASSESWTGNNSPLHF.

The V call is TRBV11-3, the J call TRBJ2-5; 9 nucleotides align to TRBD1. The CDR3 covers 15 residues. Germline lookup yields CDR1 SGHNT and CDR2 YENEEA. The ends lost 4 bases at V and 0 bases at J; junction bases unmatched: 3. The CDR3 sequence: CASSSGQGNQETQYF. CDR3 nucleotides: TGTGCCAGCAGCTCGGGACAGGGCAACCAAGAGACCCAGTACTTC.

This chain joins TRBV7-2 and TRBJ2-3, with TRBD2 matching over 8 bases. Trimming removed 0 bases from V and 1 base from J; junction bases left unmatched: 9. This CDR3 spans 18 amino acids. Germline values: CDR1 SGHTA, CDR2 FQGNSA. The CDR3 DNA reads TGTGCCAGCAGCTTAGCCACCTCCGGGACTAGAGGCACAGATACGCAGTATTTT. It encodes CASSLATSGTRGTDTQYF.

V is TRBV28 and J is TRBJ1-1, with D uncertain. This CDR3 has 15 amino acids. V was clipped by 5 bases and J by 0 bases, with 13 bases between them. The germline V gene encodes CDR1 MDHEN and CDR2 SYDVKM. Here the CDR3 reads CASSPQRRLNTEAFF. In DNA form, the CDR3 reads TGTGCCAGCAGTCCCCAGAGGAGATTGAACACTGAAGCTTTCTTT.

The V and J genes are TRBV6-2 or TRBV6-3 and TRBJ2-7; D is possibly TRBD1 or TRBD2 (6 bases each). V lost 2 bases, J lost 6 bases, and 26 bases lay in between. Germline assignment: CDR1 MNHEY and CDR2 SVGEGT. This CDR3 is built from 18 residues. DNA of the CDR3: TGTGCCAGCAGTTACGGAGGTAGGGGGAGTACTAGAGCGGGCGAGCAGTACTTC. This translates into CASSYGGRGSTRAGEQYF.

The CDR3 sequence is CASSLLLGEDAGNTIYF. CDR3 bases: TGTGCCAGCAGCCTTTTATTAGGGGAGGACGCTGGAAACACCATATATTTT. The chain is built from TRBV5-5 and TRBJ1-3; D might be TRBD1 (5 bases). V gave up 4 bases and J gave up 2 bases, with 19 bases separating them. The V gene's germline CDR1 is SGHKS and CDR2 YYEKEE (reference sequence). The CDR3 spans 17 residues.

The CDR3 bases are TGTGCCAGCAGCGCGGACAGGTTTGGCGAGCAGTACTTC. Residues: CASSADRFGEQYF. The chain combines TRBV9 with TRBJ2-7; 7 positions match TRBD1. V shed 3 bases, J shed 6 bases, and the junction held 6 bases outside the gene matches. CDR3 size: 13 residues. CDR1 is SGDLS and CDR2 is YYNGEE in the germline V gene.

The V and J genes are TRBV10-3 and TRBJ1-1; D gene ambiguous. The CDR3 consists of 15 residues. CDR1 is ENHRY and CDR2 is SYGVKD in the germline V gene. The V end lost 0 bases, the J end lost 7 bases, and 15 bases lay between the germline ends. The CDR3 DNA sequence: TGTGCCATCAGTGAGTCGAACCGCTATGGGGATGAAGCTTTCTTT. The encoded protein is CAISESNRYGDEAFF.

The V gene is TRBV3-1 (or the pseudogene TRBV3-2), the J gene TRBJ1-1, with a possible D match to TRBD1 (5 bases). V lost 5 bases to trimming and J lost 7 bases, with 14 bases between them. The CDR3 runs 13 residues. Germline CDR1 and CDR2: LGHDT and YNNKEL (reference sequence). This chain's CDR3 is CASSSQGGGEAFF. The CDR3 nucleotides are TGTGCCAGCAGCTCCCAAGGTGGGGGTGAAGCTTTCTTT.

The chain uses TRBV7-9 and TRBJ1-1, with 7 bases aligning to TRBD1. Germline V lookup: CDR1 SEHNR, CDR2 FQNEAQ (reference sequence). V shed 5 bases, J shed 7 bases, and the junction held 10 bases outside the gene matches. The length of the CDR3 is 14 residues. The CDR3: CASSPQGGQDEAFF. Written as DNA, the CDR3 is TGTGCCAGCAGCCCCCAAGGAGGACAGGATGAAGCTTTCTTT. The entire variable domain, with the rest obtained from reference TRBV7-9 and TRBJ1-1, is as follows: DTGVSQNPRHKITKRGQNVTFRCDPISEHNRLYWYRQTLGQGPEFLTYFQNEAQLEKSRLLSDRFSAERPKGSFSTLEIQRTEQGDSAMYLCASSPQGGQDEAFFGQGTRLTVV.

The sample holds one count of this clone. DNA for the CDR3: TGTGCCACCAGTGGGGATACGGACGCTATCATGGACAATGAGCAGTTCTTC. Translating gives CATSGDTDAIMDNEQFF. This chain joins TRBV24-1 and TRBJ2-1; no firm D call. There are 17 residues in the CDR3. Germline values: CDR1 KGHDR, CDR2 SFDVKD. The V gene lost 5 bases and the J gene lost 5 bases, with 21 bases spanning the gap.

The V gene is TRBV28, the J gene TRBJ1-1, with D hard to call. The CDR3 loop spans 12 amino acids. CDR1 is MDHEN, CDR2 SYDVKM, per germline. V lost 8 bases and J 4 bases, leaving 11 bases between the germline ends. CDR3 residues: CASLRVSTEAFF. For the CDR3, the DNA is TGTGCCAGCTTGAGGGTGAGCACTGAAGCTTTCTTT.

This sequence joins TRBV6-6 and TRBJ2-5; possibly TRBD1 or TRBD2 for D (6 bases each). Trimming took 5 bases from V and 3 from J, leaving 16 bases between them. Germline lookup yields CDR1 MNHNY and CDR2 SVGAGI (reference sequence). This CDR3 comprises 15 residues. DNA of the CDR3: TGTGCCAGCAGTCACTACGAAGGGGGGAAAGAGACCCAGTACTTC. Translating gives CASSHYEGGKETQYF.

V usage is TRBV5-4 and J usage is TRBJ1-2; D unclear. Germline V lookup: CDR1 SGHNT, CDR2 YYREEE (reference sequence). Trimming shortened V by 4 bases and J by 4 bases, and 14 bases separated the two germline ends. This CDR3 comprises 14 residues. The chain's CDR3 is CASSANTLAYGYTF. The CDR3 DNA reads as TGTGCCAGCAGCGCAAATACTCTTGCCTATGGCTACACCTTC.

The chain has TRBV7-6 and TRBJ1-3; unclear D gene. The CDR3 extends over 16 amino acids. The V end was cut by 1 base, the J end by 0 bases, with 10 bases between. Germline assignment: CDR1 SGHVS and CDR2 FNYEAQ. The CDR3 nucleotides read TGTGCCAGCAGCTTAGAGCGCTACAGCTCTGGAAACACCATATATTTT. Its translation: CASSLERYSSGNTIYF.